The 2 T cell receptor beta chains given below trace back to one sample, sequenced in a study of PD-L1 blockade in urothelial cancer. Method: immunoSEQ multiplex PCR; TCRdb's copy keeps in-frame clones and lacks some. The sample yields roughly 45,000 clones, approximately 90% seen once. The specimen was PBMCs, collected around atezolizumab (anti-PD-L1) treatment. All receptors derive from a woman aged 55-75 years with urothelial cancer.

The rearrangement joins TRBV10-1 to TRBJ2-6, with TRBD1 matching over 12 bases. Trimming cost V 7 bases and J 2 bases; bases outside gene matches: 12. The germline gives CDR1 WNHNN, CDR2 SYGVQD (reference sequence). CDR3 length: 19 residues. In DNA form, the CDR3 reads TGCGCCAGCACCAATACCGGGACAGGGGGCGTAGCTGGGGCCAACGTCCTGACTTTC. The encoded protein is CASTNTGTGGVAGANVLTF.

This chain links TRBV6-4 with TRBJ2-1; 12 bases agree with TRBD2. Germline V gives CDR1 MRHNA, CDR2 SNTAGT. V lost 8 bases and J lost 3; bases outside the gene matches: 17. The CDR3 runs to 19 residues. DNA of the CDR3: TGTGCCAGCGGTACCAGGACTAGCGGGGCTCAGCTCGACTACAATGAGCAGTTCTTC. It encodes CASGTRTSGAQLDYNEQFF.